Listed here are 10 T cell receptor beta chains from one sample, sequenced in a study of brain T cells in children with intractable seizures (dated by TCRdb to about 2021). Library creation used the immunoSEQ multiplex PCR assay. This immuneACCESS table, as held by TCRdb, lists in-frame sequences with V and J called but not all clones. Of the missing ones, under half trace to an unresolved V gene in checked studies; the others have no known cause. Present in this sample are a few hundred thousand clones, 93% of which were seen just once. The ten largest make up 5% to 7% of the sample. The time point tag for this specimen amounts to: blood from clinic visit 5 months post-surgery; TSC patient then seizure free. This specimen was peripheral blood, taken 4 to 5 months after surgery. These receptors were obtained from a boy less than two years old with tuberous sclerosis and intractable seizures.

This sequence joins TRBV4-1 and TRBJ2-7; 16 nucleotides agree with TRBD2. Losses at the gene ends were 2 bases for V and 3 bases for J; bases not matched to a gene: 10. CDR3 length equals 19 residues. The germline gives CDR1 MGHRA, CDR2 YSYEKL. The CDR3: CASSQPGLAGGPPNYEQYF. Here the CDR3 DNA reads TGCGCCAGCAGCCAACCGGGACTAGCGGGAGGGCCCCCTAACTACGAGCAGTACTTC.

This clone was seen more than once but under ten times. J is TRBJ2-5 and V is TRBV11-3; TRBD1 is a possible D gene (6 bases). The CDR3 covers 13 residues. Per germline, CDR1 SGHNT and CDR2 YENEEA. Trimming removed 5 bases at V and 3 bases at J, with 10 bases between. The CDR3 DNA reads TGTGCCAGCAGCATTGGACAGAAAGAGACCCAGTACTTC. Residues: CASSIGQKETQYF.

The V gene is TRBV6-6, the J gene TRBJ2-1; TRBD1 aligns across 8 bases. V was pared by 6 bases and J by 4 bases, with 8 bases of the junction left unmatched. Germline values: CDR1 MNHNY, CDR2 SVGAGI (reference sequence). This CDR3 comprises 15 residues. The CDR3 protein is CASSLDRDRYNEQFF. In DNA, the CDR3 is TGTGCCAGCAGCTTAGACCGGGACAGGTACAATGAGCAGTTCTTC.

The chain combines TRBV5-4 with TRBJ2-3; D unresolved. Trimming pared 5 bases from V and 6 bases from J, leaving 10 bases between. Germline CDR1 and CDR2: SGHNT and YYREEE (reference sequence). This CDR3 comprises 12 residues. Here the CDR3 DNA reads TGTGCCAGCAGTTGGGGTCCGGATACGCAGTATTTT. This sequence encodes CASSWGPDTQYF.

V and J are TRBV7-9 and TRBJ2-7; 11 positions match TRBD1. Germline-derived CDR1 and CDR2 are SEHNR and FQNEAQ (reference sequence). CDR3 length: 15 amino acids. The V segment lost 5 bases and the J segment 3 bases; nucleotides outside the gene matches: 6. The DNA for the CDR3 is TGTGCCAGCAGCCGGGGGGACAGGGGGGACTACGAGCAGTACTTC. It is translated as CASSRGDRGDYEQYF.

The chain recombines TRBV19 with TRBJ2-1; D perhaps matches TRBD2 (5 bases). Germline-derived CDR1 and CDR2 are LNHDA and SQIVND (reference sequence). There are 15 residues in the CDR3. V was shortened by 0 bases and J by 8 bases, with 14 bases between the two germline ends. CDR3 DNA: TGTGCCAGTAGTATAGACTCGGGGAGTGCCGATGAGCAGTTCTTC. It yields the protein CASSIDSGSADEQFF.

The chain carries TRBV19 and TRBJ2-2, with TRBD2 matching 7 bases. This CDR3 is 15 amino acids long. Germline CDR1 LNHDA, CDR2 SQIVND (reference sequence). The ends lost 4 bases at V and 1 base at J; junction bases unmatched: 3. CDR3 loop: CASSTPGGNTGELFF. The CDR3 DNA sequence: TGTGCCAGTAGTACCCCGGGGGGGAACACCGGGGAGCTGTTTTTT.

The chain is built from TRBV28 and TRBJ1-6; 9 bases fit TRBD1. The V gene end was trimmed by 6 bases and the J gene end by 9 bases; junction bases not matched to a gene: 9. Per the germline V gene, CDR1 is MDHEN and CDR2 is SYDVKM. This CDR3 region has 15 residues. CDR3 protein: CASSRGEQGASPLHF. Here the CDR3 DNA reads TGTGCCAGCAGCCGGGGGGAACAGGGGGCTTCACCCCTCCACTTT.

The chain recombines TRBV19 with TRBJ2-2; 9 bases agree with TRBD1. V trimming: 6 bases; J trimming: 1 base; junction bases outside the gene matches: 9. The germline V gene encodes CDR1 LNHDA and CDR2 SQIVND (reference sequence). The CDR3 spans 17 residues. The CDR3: CASRKTPGQGNTGELFF. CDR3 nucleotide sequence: TGTGCCAGTAGGAAGACCCCGGGACAGGGGAACACCGGGGAGCTGTTTTTT.

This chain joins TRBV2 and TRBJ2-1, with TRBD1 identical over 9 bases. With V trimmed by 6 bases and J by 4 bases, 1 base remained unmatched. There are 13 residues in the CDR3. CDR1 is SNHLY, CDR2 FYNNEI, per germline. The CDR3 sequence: CASRQGAYNEQFF. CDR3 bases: TGTGCCAGCAGACAGGGGGCGTACAATGAGCAGTTCTTC.